The clone carrying this TCR beta chain was seen at least ten times. Its target is unknown. This specimen comes from a study of T-cell reconstitution after alpha-beta-depleted transplantation in children. Study results and limitations: Diversity and T-cell counts at one year after transplant derived mostly from new T cells.

Germline values: CDR1 SQVTM, CDR2 ANQGSEA. The V and J ends lost 3 bases and 4 bases respectively, with 11 bases between them. The CDR3 is 13 amino acids. Using unique molecular identifiers, the investigators prepared the TCRbeta library. One entry per CDR3 protein, called by TCRdb with MiXCR from the PCR reads. This sample has around 580,000 distinct CDR3 sequences; more than 20% occur once, and the top ten carry roughly 14%. The chain combines TRBV29-1 with TRBJ2-3; possible D gene TRBD2, 6 bases. The TCR sequence derives from a boy younger than two who had a stem cell transplant for acute myeloid leukemia, so the T cells may come from the graft donor. The sequences come from PBMCs, mostly from graft donor cells, collected 360 days after TCRalphabeta/CD19-depleted stem cell transplant. CDR3 residues: CSVEGGGADTQYF. For the CDR3, the DNA is TGCAGCGTTGAGGGGGGTGGCGCAGATACGCAGTATTTT.